A selection of T cell receptor beta chains follows, all from one sample in a study of OX40 agonist ivuxolimab in advanced cancers. Libraries were prepared by immunoSEQ multiplex PCR; TCRdb keeps only in-frame clonotypes and omits some of them. This sample has 60,000 to 75,000 clones, with 88% found just once. The sequences come from CD4+ or CD8+ T cells sorted from blood, collected in a trial of the OX40 agonist ivuxolimab. All receptors derive from an adult with an advanced solid tumor such as melanoma, head and neck, liver or kidney cancer. CDR3s include the opening cysteine and the closing phenylalanine or tryptophan. The D gene is left open where the match is weak. Part of the rows lack a size; the others show once, few, many or a class for expanded clones.

v_call: TRBV4-1
clone_size: -
j_call: TRBJ2-1
d_call: TRBD2
cdr3_length: 17
cdr3_nt: TGCGCCAGCAGCCAAGATCTACTAGCGGGGGGATACAATGAGCAGTTCTTC
cdr3_aa: CASSQDLLAGGYNEQFF

v_call: TRBV6-5
clone_size: -
j_call: TRBJ2-7
d_call: -
cdr3_length: 13
cdr3_nt: TGTGCCAGCAGTTCGCCTACCTCCTACGAGCAGTACTTC
cdr3_aa: CASSSPTSYEQYF

v_call: TRBV6-1
clone_size: -
j_call: TRBJ1-5
d_call: TRBD1
cdr3_length: 17
cdr3_nt: TGTGCCAGCAGTGAAAGGGGACAGGGGGCCGTAAAGCAGCCCCAGCATTTT
cdr3_aa: CASSERGQGAVKQPQHF

v_call: TRBV28
clone_size: -
j_call: TRBJ1-2
d_call: TRBD1
cdr3_length: 18
cdr3_nt: TGTGCCAGCAGTACGTTTTGGGACAGGGGGCGGTCTAGCTATGGCTACACCTTC
cdr3_aa: CASSTFWDRGRSSYGYTF

v_call: TRBV5-5
clone_size: -
j_call: TRBJ2-3
d_call: TRBD1
cdr3_length: 13
cdr3_nt: TGTGCCAGCAGATTATTACAGGGGATCATGCAGTATTTT
cdr3_aa: CASRLLQGIMQYF

v_call: TRBV9
clone_size: -
j_call: TRBJ1-3
d_call: TRBD1
cdr3_length: 15
cdr3_nt: TGTGCCAGCAGCCCAGGGGGGAACTCTGGAAACACCATATATTTT
cdr3_aa: CASSPGGNSGNTIYF

v_call: TRBV15
clone_size: -
j_call: TRBJ2-1
d_call: -
cdr3_length: 15
cdr3_nt: TGTGCCACCAGCAGAGTGGCACTCTACATGAGTGAGCAGTTCTTC
cdr3_aa: CATSRVALYMSEQFF

v_call: TRBV11-1
clone_size: -
j_call: TRBJ1-1
d_call: TRBD1
cdr3_length: 15
cdr3_nt: TGTGCCAGCAGCCCAAGGACAGGGGAGGGCACTGAAGCTTTCTTT
cdr3_aa: CASSPRTGEGTEAFF

v_call: TRBV18
clone_size: -
j_call: TRBJ2-3
d_call: -
cdr3_length: 16
cdr3_nt: TGTGCCAGCTCAAGCAACAGGGCATCTAGCACAGATACGCAGTATTTT
cdr3_aa: CASSSNRASSTDTQYF

v_call: TRBV5-1
clone_size: -
j_call: TRBJ2-2
d_call: TRBD2
cdr3_length: 17
cdr3_nt: TGCGCCAGCGGCAAGGGACTAGCGCAAACGAACACCGGGGAGCTGTTTTTT
cdr3_aa: CASGKGLAQTNTGELFF

v_call: TRBV30
clone_size: -
j_call: TRBJ2-3
d_call: -
cdr3_length: 11
cdr3_nt: TGTGCCTGGAACAACAGGGATACGCAGTATTTT
cdr3_aa: CAWNNRDTQYF

v_call: TRBV29-1
clone_size: -
j_call: TRBJ2-2
d_call: -
cdr3_length: 16
cdr3_nt: TGCAGCGTTGTAAAGACAGATCGTGGAGAAACCGGGGAGCTGTTTTTT
cdr3_aa: CSVVKTDRGETGELFF

v_call: TRBV6-5
clone_size: -
j_call: TRBJ2-7
d_call: TRBD1
cdr3_length: 15
cdr3_nt: TGTGCCAGCAGCCGGAGGGACAGGGGAACGGACGAGCAGTACTTC
cdr3_aa: CASSRRDRGTDEQYF

v_call: TRBV2
clone_size: -
j_call: TRBJ2-5
d_call: -
cdr3_length: 15
cdr3_nt: TGTGCCAGCAGGACCGAGACAGGTTCACAAGAGACCCAGTACTTC
cdr3_aa: CASRTETGSQETQYF

v_call: TRBV2
clone_size: -
j_call: TRBJ2-7
d_call: TRBD1
cdr3_length: 14
cdr3_nt: TGTGCCACCAAACCGGGACAGGGAAACTACGAGCAGTACTTC
cdr3_aa: CATKPGQGNYEQYF

v_call: TRBV5-1
clone_size: -
j_call: TRBJ2-5
d_call: -
cdr3_length: 15
cdr3_nt: TGCGCCAGCAGCTTAGAAAGGCCGAGGGGAGAGACCCAGTACTTC
cdr3_aa: CASSLERPRGETQYF

v_call: TRBV7-3
clone_size: -
j_call: TRBJ2-7
d_call: -
cdr3_length: 13
cdr3_nt: TGTGCCAGCAGCCCACAGGGATACTACGAGCAGTACTTC
cdr3_aa: CASSPQGYYEQYF

v_call: TRBV15
clone_size: -
j_call: TRBJ1-4
d_call: TRBD1
cdr3_length: 15
cdr3_nt: TGTGCCACCAGCAGTCCTGACAGGGGTGATGAAAAACTGTTTTTT
cdr3_aa: CATSSPDRGDEKLFF

v_call: TRBV7-6
clone_size: -
j_call: TRBJ2-2
d_call: -
cdr3_length: 16
cdr3_nt: TGTGCCAGCAGCCCGTTGGGACTCATGAACACCGGGGAGCTGTTTTTT
cdr3_aa: CASSPLGLMNTGELFF

v_call: TRBV4-3
clone_size: -
j_call: TRBJ1-2
d_call: -
cdr3_length: 15
cdr3_nt: TGCGCCAGCAGCCAAGATAGGGGCCTCATGGACGGCTACACCTTC
cdr3_aa: CASSQDRGLMDGYTF

v_call: TRBV2
clone_size: -
j_call: TRBJ2-2
d_call: -
cdr3_length: 12
cdr3_nt: TGTGCCAGCAGGGTCCTTGAGGGGGAGCTGTTTTTT
cdr3_aa: CASRVLEGELFF

v_call: TRBV5-1
clone_size: -
j_call: TRBJ2-1
d_call: -
cdr3_length: 16
cdr3_nt: TGCGCCAGCAGCTTGAACCCGACGAGCTCCTACAATGAGCAGTTCTTC
cdr3_aa: CASSLNPTSSYNEQFF

v_call: TRBV28
clone_size: -
j_call: TRBJ1-5
d_call: -
cdr3_length: 13
cdr3_nt: TGTGCCAGCAGCCAACAGAACAATCAGCCCCAGCATTTT
cdr3_aa: CASSQQNNQPQHF

v_call: TRBV5-1
clone_size: -
j_call: TRBJ2-3
d_call: TRBD2
cdr3_length: 18
cdr3_nt: TGCGCCAGCAGCTTGGGTTGGACTAGCGGATCAAGCACAGATACGCAGTATTTT
cdr3_aa: CASSLGWTSGSSTDTQYF

v_call: TRBV6-1
clone_size: -
j_call: TRBJ2-7
d_call: TRBD1
cdr3_length: 15
cdr3_nt: TGTGCCACTTCGGACAGGGGAGTCTCAACCTACGAGCAGTACTTC
cdr3_aa: CATSDRGVSTYEQYF

v_call: TRBV28
clone_size: -
j_call: TRBJ1-5
d_call: -
cdr3_length: 17
cdr3_nt: TGTGCCAGCAGTTTATTTGGGAGTCCGTATAGCAATCAGCCCCAGCATTTT
cdr3_aa: CASSLFGSPYSNQPQHF

v_call: TRBV29-1
clone_size: -
j_call: TRBJ1-1
d_call: -
cdr3_length: 15
cdr3_nt: TGCAGCGTTGTAGTCAGGGGAGGTAAGGACACTGAAGCTTTCTTT
cdr3_aa: CSVVVRGGKDTEAFF

v_call: TRBV10-3
clone_size: -
j_call: TRBJ2-5
d_call: -
cdr3_length: 15
cdr3_nt: TGTGCCATCAGTGATACCTACAGGGCACAAGAGACCCAGTACTTC
cdr3_aa: CAISDTYRAQETQYF

v_call: TRBV27
clone_size: -
j_call: TRBJ1-5
d_call: -
cdr3_length: 15
cdr3_nt: TGTGCCAGCAGTTTAATTCCAGGGAACAATCAGCCCCAGCATTTT
cdr3_aa: CASSLIPGNNQPQHF

v_call: TRBV27
clone_size: -
j_call: TRBJ1-1
d_call: -
cdr3_length: 14
cdr3_nt: TGTGCCAGCAGTTTTAACAGGGTGAACACTGAAGCTTTCTTT
cdr3_aa: CASSFNRVNTEAFF

v_call: TRBV18
clone_size: -
j_call: TRBJ1-2
d_call: TRBD1
cdr3_length: 19
cdr3_nt: TGTGCCAGCTCACCGGTCTGGGGAAACGGACAGGGGGTTAACTATGGCTACACCTTC
cdr3_aa: CASSPVWGNGQGVNYGYTF

v_call: TRBV27
clone_size: -
j_call: TRBJ2-3
d_call: TRBD2
cdr3_length: 16
cdr3_nt: TGTGCCAGCAGTATCCGACTAGCGGGGGGGTTCGGTACGCAGTATTTT
cdr3_aa: CASSIRLAGGFGTQYF

v_call: TRBV15
clone_size: -
j_call: TRBJ1-2
d_call: TRBD1
cdr3_length: 13
cdr3_nt: TGTGCCACCAGCAGAGAGACAGGGTTTGGCTACACCTTC
cdr3_aa: CATSRETGFGYTF

v_call: TRBV5-4
clone_size: -
j_call: TRBJ1-2
d_call: -
cdr3_length: 13
cdr3_nt: TGTGCCAGCAGCCGACAGGCGGGAAGTGGCTACACCTTC
cdr3_aa: CASSRQAGSGYTF

v_call: TRBV6-6
clone_size: -
j_call: TRBJ2-2
d_call: -
cdr3_length: 12
cdr3_nt: TGTGCCAGCAGTTACGGGGGTTGGGAGCTGTTTTTT
cdr3_aa: CASSYGGWELFF

v_call: TRBV18
clone_size: -
j_call: TRBJ1-5
d_call: TRBD1
cdr3_length: 15
cdr3_nt: TGTGCCAGCTCCTCAAAGGACAGGGGGCATCAGCCCCAGCATTTT
cdr3_aa: CASSSKDRGHQPQHF

v_call: TRBV6-1
clone_size: -
j_call: TRBJ2-7
d_call: TRBD1
cdr3_length: 15
cdr3_nt: TGTGCCAGCAGCGATCTACGACAGGGGTCCTACGAGCAGTACTTC
cdr3_aa: CASSDLRQGSYEQYF

v_call: TRBV4-1
clone_size: -
j_call: TRBJ2-3
d_call: -
cdr3_length: 15
cdr3_nt: TGCGCCAGCAGCCAAGATCCGAGTAGCGTGGATACGCAGTATTTT
cdr3_aa: CASSQDPSSVDTQYF

v_call: TRBV11-3
clone_size: once
j_call: TRBJ2-2
d_call: -
cdr3_length: 15
cdr3_nt: TGTGCCAGCAGCTTCAGAGCGTCGAACACCGGGGAGCTGTTTTTT
cdr3_aa: CASSFRASNTGELFF

v_call: TRBV6-4
clone_size: -
j_call: TRBJ1-1
d_call: -
cdr3_length: 13
cdr3_nt: TGTGCCAGCAGTCCCGGGACGAACACTGAAGCTTTCTTT
cdr3_aa: CASSPGTNTEAFF